The T cell receptor (beta chain) described here comes from a study of identifying expanded T cells in peripheral blood. Using immunoSEQ multiplex PCR, the repertoire was profiled, and TCRdb retains in-frame clones only, with some absent. The sample yields 70,000 to 100,000 clones, 88% seen once. This sequence was found in a person aged 18 to 70 in good health. The sample taken for sequencing was blood.

The CDR3 coding sequence is TGCGCCAGCAGCCAAGAGGGACTAGCGGTTAACACCGGGGAGCTGTTTTTT. This gives the protein CASSQEGLAVNTGELFF. The genes are TRBV4-1 and TRBJ2-2; 11 bases are a match to TRBD2. Unmatched junction bases numbered 2, after V lost 0 bases and J lost 2 bases. Per germline, CDR1 MGHRA and CDR2 YSYEKL. The CDR3 sequence is 17 residues long.